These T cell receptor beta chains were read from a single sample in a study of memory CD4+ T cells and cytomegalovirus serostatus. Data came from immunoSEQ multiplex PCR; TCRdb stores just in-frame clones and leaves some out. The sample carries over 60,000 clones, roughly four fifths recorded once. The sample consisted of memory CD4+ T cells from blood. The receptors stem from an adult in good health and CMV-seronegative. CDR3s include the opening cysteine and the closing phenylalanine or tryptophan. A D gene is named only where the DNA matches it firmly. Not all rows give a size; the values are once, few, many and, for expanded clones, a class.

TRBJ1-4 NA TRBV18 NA CASSPGTANNEKLFF TGTGCCAGCTCACCGGGCACAGCCAATAATGAAAAACTGTTTTTT
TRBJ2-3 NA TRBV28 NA CASSPRGGATDTQYF TGTGCCAGCAGCCCCCGAGGAGGTGCCACAGATACGCAGTATTTT
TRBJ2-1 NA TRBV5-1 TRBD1 CASSWTLQGASEQFF TGCGCCAGCAGCTGGACCTTACAGGGGGCATCTGAGCAGTTCTTC
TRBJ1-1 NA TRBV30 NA CAWSRRFQGNMNTEAFF TGTGCCTGGAGTCGACGGTTCCAGGGGAATATGAACACTGAAGCTTTCTTT
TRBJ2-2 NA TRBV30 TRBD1 CAWRKDRGAGELFF TGTGCCTGGAGGAAGGACAGGGGAGCCGGGGAGCTGTTTTTT
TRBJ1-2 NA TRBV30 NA CAWSFWHSNYGYTF TGTGCCTGGAGTTTTTGGCATTCCAACTATGGCTACACCTTC
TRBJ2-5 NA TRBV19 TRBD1 CASNPTGAETQYF TGTGCCAGTAACCCGACAGGGGCAGAGACCCAGTACTTC
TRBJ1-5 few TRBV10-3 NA CAISELGDNQPQHF TGTGCCATCAGTGAGTTGGGCGACAATCAGCCCCAGCATTTT
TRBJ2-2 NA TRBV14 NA CASSQAMARSGELFF TGTGCCAGCAGCCAAGCTATGGCTAGGTCCGGGGAGCTGTTTTTT
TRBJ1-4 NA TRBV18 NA CASSPPSGFGGLFF TGTGCCAGCTCACCACCGTCAGGCTTTGGGGGACTGTTTTTT
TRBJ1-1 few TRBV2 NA CASSAFGTEAFF TGTGCCAGCAGTGCGTTCGGCACTGAAGCTTTCTTT
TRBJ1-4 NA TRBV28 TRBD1 CASSQGQYNEKLFF TGTGCCAGCAGTCAGGGACAGTATAATGAAAAACTGTTTTTT
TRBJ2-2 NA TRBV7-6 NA CASSLTENTGELFF TGTGCCAGCAGCTTAACGGAAAACACCGGGGAGCTGTTTTTT
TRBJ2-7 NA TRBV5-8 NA CASSSRRGWKQYF TGTGCCAGCAGCTCAAGAAGGGGGTGGAAGCAGTACTTC
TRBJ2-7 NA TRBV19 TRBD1 CASRKQGASNEQYF TGTGCCAGTAGAAAGCAGGGGGCGTCAAACGAGCAGTACTTC
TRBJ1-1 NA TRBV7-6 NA CASSSPGRGAFF TGTGCCAGCAGCTCCCCCGGGAGGGGAGCTTTCTTT
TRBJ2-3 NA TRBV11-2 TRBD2 CAIRTSGRSSDTQYF TGTGCCATCCGGACTAGCGGGAGATCATCTGATACGCAGTATTTT
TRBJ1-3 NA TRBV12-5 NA CASGLVPLGNTIYF TGTGCTAGTGGTTTGGTGCCCCTCGGAAACACCATATATTTT
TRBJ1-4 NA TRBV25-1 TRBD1 CASSGWDTRGEKLFF TGTGCCAGCAGTGGATGGGACACCAGGGGGGAAAAACTGTTTTTT
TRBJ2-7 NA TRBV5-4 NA CASSQTGGYEQYF TGTGCCAGCAGCCAAACAGGAGGCTACGAGCAGTACTTC
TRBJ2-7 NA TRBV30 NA CAWSGEHKYEQYF TGTGCCTGGAGTGGAGAACATAAATACGAGCAGTACTTC
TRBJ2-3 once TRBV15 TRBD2 CATSRDLGLAGATDTQYF TGTGCCACCAGCAGAGATCTCGGCCTAGCGGGAGCCACAGATACGCAGTATTTT
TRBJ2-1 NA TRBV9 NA CASSPNLSGNEQFF TGTGCCAGCAGCCCCAACCTTAGCGGTAATGAGCAGTTCTTC
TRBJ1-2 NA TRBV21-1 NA CASSNGQVYGYTF TGTGCCAGCAGCAACGGACAGGTCTATGGCTACACCTTC
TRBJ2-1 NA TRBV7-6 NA CASSFVNRDNEQFF TGTGCCAGCAGCTTTGTCAACAGGGACAATGAGCAGTTCTTC
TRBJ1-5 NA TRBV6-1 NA CASSPTDRQPQHF TGTGCCAGCAGCCCAACCGACAGACAGCCCCAGCATTTT
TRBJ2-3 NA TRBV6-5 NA CASSLGQGDTQYF TGTGCCAGCAGCCTGGGGCAGGGAGATACGCAGTATTTT
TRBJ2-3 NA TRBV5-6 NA CASSVRQLSTDTQYF TGTGCCAGCAGCGTTCGACAGCTTAGCACAGATACGCAGTATTTT
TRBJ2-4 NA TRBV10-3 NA CAISSTEGADGKNIQYF TGTGCCATCAGTTCCACGGAGGGGGCTGATGGCAAAAACATTCAGTACTTC
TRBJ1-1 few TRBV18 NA CASSPGLRDTEAFF TGTGCCAGCTCACCAGGGTTAAGGGACACTGAAGCTTTCTTT
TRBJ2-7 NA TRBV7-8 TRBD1 CASSLGGTGGYEQYF TGTGCCAGCAGCCTAGGGGGGACAGGGGGCTACGAGCAGTACTTC
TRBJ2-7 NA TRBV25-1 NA CASRGTVEQYF TGTGCCAGCAGAGGGACGGTTGAGCAGTACTTC
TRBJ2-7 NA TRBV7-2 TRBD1 CASSSMGQGLNEQYF TGTGCCAGCAGCTCCATGGGACAGGGGCTAAACGAGCAGTACTTC
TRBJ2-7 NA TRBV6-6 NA CASSYRVHF TGTGCCAGCAGTTACCGGGTGCACTTC
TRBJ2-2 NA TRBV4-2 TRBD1 CASSQVSVTGGHGELFF TGTGCCAGCAGCCAAGTAAGCGTAACAGGGGGCCACGGGGAGCTGTTTTTT
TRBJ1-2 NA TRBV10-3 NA CAISRDTSNYGYTF TGTGCCATCAGTAGGGACACCTCTAACTATGGCTACACCTTC
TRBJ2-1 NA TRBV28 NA CASLSPTGLGYNEQFF TGTGCCAGCCTGAGTCCTACAGGGTTAGGCTACAATGAGCAGTTCTTC
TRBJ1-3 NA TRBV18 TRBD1 CASSPMRYQDRGASGNTIYF TGTGCCAGCTCACCTATGAGATACCAAGACAGGGGGGCTTCTGGAAACACCATATATTTT
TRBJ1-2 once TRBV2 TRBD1 CASSEGDRGRGYTF TGTGCCAGCAGTGAGGGGGACAGGGGGCGAGGCTACACCTTC
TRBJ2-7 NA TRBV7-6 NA CASSPGGTGSYEQYF TGTGCCAGCAGCCCCGGGGGGACAGGCTCCTACGAGCAGTACTTC
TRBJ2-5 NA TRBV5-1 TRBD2 CASSLDTAGETQYF TGCGCCAGCAGCTTGGATACAGCGGGGGAGACCCAGTACTTC
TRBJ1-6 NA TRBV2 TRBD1 CASRRGTGPIPLHF TGTGCCAGCAGGCGGGGGACAGGACCTATTCCCCTCCACTTT
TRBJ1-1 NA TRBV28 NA CASSLGGGNTEAFF TGTGCCAGCAGTTTAGGGGGGGGAAACACTGAAGCTTTCTTT
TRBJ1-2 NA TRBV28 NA CASNIAGPPGYGYTF TGTGCCAGCAACATCGCCGGCCCGCCGGGCTATGGCTACACCTTC
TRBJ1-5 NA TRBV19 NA CASRDPRGPQHF TGTGCCAGTAGGGACCCGAGGGGGCCCCAGCATTTT
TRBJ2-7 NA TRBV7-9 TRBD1 CASSLAWDRGAYEQYF TGTGCCAGCAGCTTAGCTTGGGACAGGGGGGCCTACGAGCAGTACTTC
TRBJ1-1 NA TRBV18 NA CASSPSRQLNTEAFF TGTGCCAGCTCACCTTCGCGGCAATTAAACACTGAAGCTTTCTTT
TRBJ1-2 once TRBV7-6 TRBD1 CASSSNTGGKNYGYTF TGTGCCAGCAGCTCCAACACAGGGGGAAAAAACTATGGCTACACCTTC
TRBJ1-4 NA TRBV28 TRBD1 CASRTTGSRRNEKLFF TGTGCCAGCCGCACGACAGGGTCCCGAAGAAATGAAAAACTGTTTTTT
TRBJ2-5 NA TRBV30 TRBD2 CAWSASGLAVPQYF TGTGCCTGGAGTGCTTCCGGACTAGCGGTCCCCCAGTACTTC
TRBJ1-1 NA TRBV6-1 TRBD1 CASSDPGQGVEAFF TGTGCCAGCAGTGATCCGGGACAGGGCGTTGAAGCTTTCTTT
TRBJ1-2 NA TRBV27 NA CASSPQGIGGYTF TGTGCCAGCTCACCCCAGGGGATCGGGGGCTACACCTTC
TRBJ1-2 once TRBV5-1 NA CASSLDSPYGYTF TGCGCCAGCAGCTTGGACAGCCCCTATGGCTACACCTTC
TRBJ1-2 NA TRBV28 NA CASSPRQYLYGYTF TGTGCCAGCAGTCCCAGACAGTATCTCTATGGCTACACCTTC
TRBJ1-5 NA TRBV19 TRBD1 CASSPSPGTGWVNQPQHF TGTGCCAGTAGTCCTAGTCCCGGGACAGGGTGGGTCAATCAGCCCCAGCATTTT
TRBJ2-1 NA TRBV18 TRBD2 CASSPPTSGRSSSYNEQFF TGTGCCAGCTCACCACCGACTAGCGGGAGGTCGAGCTCCTACAATGAGCAGTTCTTC
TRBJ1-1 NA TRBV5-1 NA CASSLTAYRSNTEAFF TGCGCCAGCAGCTTGACCGCATACAGGTCGAACACTGAAGCTTTCTTT